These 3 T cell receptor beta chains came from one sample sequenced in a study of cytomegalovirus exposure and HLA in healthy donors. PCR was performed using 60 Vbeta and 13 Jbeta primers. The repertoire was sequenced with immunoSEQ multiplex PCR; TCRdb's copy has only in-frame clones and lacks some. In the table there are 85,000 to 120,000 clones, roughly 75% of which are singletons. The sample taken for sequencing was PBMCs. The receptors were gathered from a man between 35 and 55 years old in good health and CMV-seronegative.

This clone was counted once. The CDR3 region has the DNA TGTGCCATCAGTGCGGTGCCACGGGCCTACGAGCAGTACTTC. Translated: CAISAVPRAYEQYF. V gene TRBV10-3 combines with J gene TRBJ2-7, with no clear D. Between the trimmed V and J ends, which lost 4 bases and 2 bases, there was a span of 12 bases. The CDR3 runs to 14 residues. Germline-derived CDR1 and CDR2 are ENHRY and SYGVKD.

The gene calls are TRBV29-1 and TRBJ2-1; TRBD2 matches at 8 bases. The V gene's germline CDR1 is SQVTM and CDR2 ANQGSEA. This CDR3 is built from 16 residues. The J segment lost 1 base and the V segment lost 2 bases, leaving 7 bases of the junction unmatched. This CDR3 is CSVESWSGGSYNEQFF. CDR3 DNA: TGCAGCGTTGAAAGTTGGAGCGGGGGATCCTACAATGAGCAGTTCTTC.

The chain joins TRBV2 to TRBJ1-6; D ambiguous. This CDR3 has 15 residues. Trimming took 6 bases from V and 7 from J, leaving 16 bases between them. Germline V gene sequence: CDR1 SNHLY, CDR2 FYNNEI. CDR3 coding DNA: TGTGCCAGCAGGGTCATCGCGGGCTGGAATTCACCCCTCCACTTT. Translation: CASRVIAGWNSPLHF.